A single TCR beta chain is shown here with its context. In the original workflow: The assay estimated nucleated cells by amplifying reference gene primers. The assay was immunoSEQ multiplex PCR, and TCRdb's table has in-frame clones only and misses some. V and J calls and clone size are as listed in that table; D and trimming were resolved from the DNA. This sample has 140,000 to 150,000 clones; around 72% occur once, and the top ten carry more than 1.5%. The sample originates from a study of blood T cell repertoires in COVID-19. Study-level information: From the United States, Italy and Spain came samples of acute and convalescent COVID-19. T cells, B-cell-depleted T cells, or PBMCs supplied cDNA or gDNA.

Trimming removed 2 bases from V and 8 bases from J, with 21 bases in between. CDR1 and CDR2 (germline): MDHEN, SYDVKM. The CDR3 contains 17 residues. The chain carries TRBV28 and TRBJ1-4; possibly TRBD1 for D (5 bases). Sequencing used peripheral blood. The sequence was obtained from a woman in her sixties or seventies with acute or convalescent COVID-19. CDR3 sequence reads: CASSLPHLGRDEEKLFF. The CDR3 DNA reads as TGTGCCAGCAGTTTACCCCACCTGGGCAGGGATGAAGAAAAACTGTTTTTT.